A single TCR beta chain is shown here with its context. This clonotype has at least ten counts. Its antigen remains undetermined. No qualities accompany the bases; no much larger clone lies one base away. The CDR3 measures 13 amino acids from cysteine to phenylalanine. The read is trimmed to its CDR3 DNA, 39 bases read in frame from base 1. Trimming takes 3 bases from V and 1 base from J, and the germline ends sit 6 bases apart. This sample's time point label indicates: newly diagnosed GD, antithyroid drugs for less than 3 months. For both TCR sequencing and RNA sequencing, RNA was extracted from PBMCs in TRIzol. The diagnosis of Graves' disease was made according to American Thyroid Association guidelines. Patients were recruited from an endocrinology department in Xi'an, China. Each patient gave about 8.1 milliliters of peripheral blood, collected in an EDTA anticoagulant tube. Ficoll Paque Plus density gradient separation was used to isolate PBMCs, and no further T cell sorting was done. An Agilent 2100 Bioanalyzer and agarose gel were used to check RNA quality, while a NanoDrop 2000 measured RNA concentration.

Library preparation used multiplex PCR. The sequencer listed for this sample is Illumina HiSeq 4000. TCR beta libraries were built with iRepertoire HTBI primers and Arm-PCR amplification of CDR3 regions. Gel purification was performed on PCR products prior to sequencing. For the original study's pipeline: Across samples, 60 to 75 TRBV and 13 to 15 TRBJ segments were identified and used for gene usage analysis of CDR3 amino acid clonotypes. Filtered high-quality paired reads were merged into contigs using COPE and FqMerger. Contigs were aligned with BLAST to IMGT TRBV, TRBD and TRBJ reference genes, and CDR3 was defined per IMGT. Any clonotype with a frequency above 0.1% was classified as a highly expanded clone. Shannon entropy served as the measure of repertoire diversity, while the Gini coefficient captured V-J evenness. Clonotypes shared by more than one individual were considered public. The public reads were quality trimmed at Q25 with fastp and then assembled into clones with MiXCR by TCRdb, keeping productive beta chains. Each entry is one CDR3 protein sequence, shown with its most common DNA and genes. TCRdb's processing, not the study's, gives the V and J calls here. This sample comprises 440,000 or so distinct CDR3 sequences, approximately 16% of them detected only once. The ten biggest clones cover roughly a tenth of the sample.

The sample is drawn from a study of regulatory T cells in long-lasting Graves disease (dated by TCRdb to about 2021). For the study in its entirety: In the newly diagnosed Graves' disease group, patients had been taking antithyroid drugs for less than 3 months. Peripheral blood TCR sequencing and RNA sequencing compared persistent Graves' disease patients with newly diagnosed Graves' disease patients. The study was conducted in China and was registered as a clinical trial. TCR sequencing covered some 13 persistent and around 20 newly diagnosed Graves' disease patients, some 35 samples in total.

The study at large found these results: A larger number of public clonotypes was shared among persistent patients (about 2,700) than among newly diagnosed patients (roughly 970). TRBV28, TRBJ1-2 and TRBJ2-5 were preferentially used in persistent disease, while TRBV20-1 and TRBJ2-1 were favored in newly diagnosed disease. Lower TCR Shannon entropy and fewer highly expanded clones were observed in persistent Graves' disease patients than in newly diagnosed patients, which suggested clonal expansion. As a limitation, the authors acknowledged that the small sample size may reduce accuracy. Only peripheral blood was studied, because thyroid tissue, the primary lesion, was inaccessible. Sequencing and analysis were limited to the TCR beta chain.

This sample was also put to use in a study of T cells in Graves' hyperthyroidism and ophthalmopathy. As the second paper documents: Graves' hyperthyroidism was defined as stable when no progression to ophthalmopathy occurred over 18 months of follow-up. The hyperthyroidism patients were between 18 and 65 years old and newly diagnosed, with a disease duration of less than 2 months. Exclusion was applied to patients with uncontrolled infections, other autoimmune diseases, pregnancy or lactation. Diagnoses were based on clinical symptoms, serum thyroxine and TRAb, thyroid ultrasound and orbital computed tomography. A first-round RT-PCR of the TCR CDR3 used the HTBI primer set with the Qiagen OneStep RT-PCR kit. Most expanded thyroid clonotypes (frequency above 0.001) were also detected in blood, a finding suggesting that blood repertoires may reflect thyroid immune responses. Ophthalmopathy was separated from stable hyperthyroidism by a 13 V-J signature model, with approximately 86% sensitivity and roughly 84% specificity obtained in cross-validation and 80%/75% obtained in testing. In validation, the model predicted progression to ophthalmopathy with over 60% sensitivity and approximately 78% specificity, a median of 6.5 months before onset. TCR V-J signatures able to tell the groups apart were searched for in a discovery cohort of around 95 patients, of whom more than 40 had Graves' ophthalmopathy and roughly 59 had stable Graves' hyperthyroidism. Whether ophthalmopathy could be predicted prospectively was tested in an independent validation cohort made up of 18 to 20 hyperthyroidism patients plus 17 patients who later progressed to ophthalmopathy. The approximately 97 discovery patients were randomly divided into training and test sets at a 7:3 ratio. In addition, the study compared T-cell repertoires in thyroid tissue and in blood from five to seven Graves' hyperthyroidism patients. Following sampling, methimazole starting at 30 mg daily was given to hyperthyroidism patients, and high-dose intravenous methylprednisolone was given to ophthalmopathy patients. The libraries were constructed in a second round of multiplex PCR and then size-selected and purified. The libraries were sequenced on an Illumina HiSeq2000 using paired-end 100 bp reads. SOAPnuke was used to process the raw data, with reads discarded if the reads contained adapters or uncalled bases, had a mean Phred below 15, or lacked an exact constant-primer or identifier match. COPE v1.2.5 was used to merge the high-quality paired reads, and each unique nucleotide sequence was defined as a clonotype. MiTCR v1.1 was used to align the clonotypes against IMGT TRBV, TRBD and TRBJ reference segments. The analysis was restricted to V-J combinations with a frequency above 0.0001, which together covered over 99% of the repertoires. A TCS score was defined as the ratio between F50 (clonal expansion) and ExV (chaos), using BLOSUM62-based TCRdist between CDR3 peptides within each V-J. Welch's t-statistics and random forest reduced around 510 V-J features to some 14, which were used in a naive Bayes classifier (R e1071). Sample size was not statistically predetermined, and blinding of investigators to group allocation was not performed. According to the paper, TCR Vbeta CDR3 sequencing was carried out on about 140 peripheral blood samples, which came from fewer than 50 ophthalmopathy, roughly 75 hyperthyroidism and roughly 17 progressor patients.

The V and J genes are TRBV12-3 or TRBV12-4 and TRBJ1-1; the D gene is not confidently resolved. The receptor was isolated from a woman aged 25 to 39 with Graves disease. Donor details come from another sample of the same person, matched by shared clones. The material was peripheral blood mononuclear cells (PBMCs), obtained at new diagnosis, from a patient treated with antithyroid drugs. The nucleotide sequence is given as TGTGCCAGCAGTTTCGCCGGGAACACTGAAGCTTTCTTT. It translates to CASSFAGNTEAFF.